This TCR beta chain was observed in a study of cytomegalovirus exposure and HLA in healthy donors. The V end lost 0 bases, the J end lost 3 bases, and 9 bases lay between the germline ends. In germline, CDR1 is SEHNR, CDR2 FQNEAQ (reference sequence). The CDR3 contains 14 residues. PCR used 60 Vbeta primers and 13 Jbeta primers. Assay: immunoSEQ multiplex PCR; the TCRdb copy retains only in-frame clones and omits some. The sample comprises around 130,000 clones, approximately 80% of which are singletons, and around 1.5% rests with the top ten. The sequence was obtained from a woman under 30 in good health and CMV-seronegative. The sample was PBMCs. The V and J genes are TRBV7-9 and TRBJ2-7, with TRBD1 as a possible D gene (6 bases). This chain's CDR3 is CASSLAVRGYEQYF. As DNA, the CDR3 is TGTGCCAGCAGCTTAGCGGTCAGGGGCTACGAGCAGTACTTC.